This entry lists 4 T cell receptor beta chains sequenced from one sample in a study of tumor-infiltrating lymphocytes in primary liver carcinoma (dated by TCRdb to about 2017). Sequenced using an Illumina HiSeq 2500. Using a constant-region primer and ProtoScript II reverse transcriptase, TCRbeta-specific cDNA was reverse-transcribed from around 520 ng total RNA. Three nested multiplex PCR rounds, following a slightly modified ARM-PCR procedure, were used to build the TCRbeta libraries. The first two PCR rounds used multiplex TRBV1-TRBV30 forward primers with a Cbeta reverse primer, each for roughly 10 cycles. The public reads were run again by TCRdb, first through fastp at Q25 and then through MiXCR, and only productive beta chains were kept. Records with the same CDR3 protein are collapsed into one entry carrying the most frequent genes and DNA. The table for this sample lists fewer than 75,000 distinct CDR3 sequences; over 60% of them were counted only once. The ten largest account for roughly two fifths of the sample.

Total RNA and DNA were co-extracted from around 20-30 mg of bulk tissue with the AllPrep DNA/RNA mini kit, without cell sorting. Sequenced: liver tumor tissue from sampling region 4. The cell subset or site label, as the study defines it: tumor region T4, right-lateral pole. Receptor source: a man aged 35 to 55 with primary liver carcinoma and hepatitis B virus infection.

Regarding this clonotype: A much larger clonotype is one base distant, so this may be a read error. The chain couples TRBV10-3 to TRBJ1-5, with D uncertain. The CDR3 has 14 residues. The germline gives CDR1 ENHRY, CDR2 SYGVKD. In nucleotides, the CDR3 is TGTGCCGTCAGTGAGCGGGGAGCGAATCAGCCCCAGCATTTT. It yields the protein CAVSERGANQPQHF.

This clonotype occurred many times. The junction and the germline gene differ at one end; a read error may be behind it. The CDR3 region is CASSLDSLGTVTQYF. CDR3 nucleotide sequence: TGTGCCAGCAGCTTAGATTCTCTGGGAACAGTTACGCAGTATTTT. The rearrangement links TRBV11-2 to TRBJ2-3; D uncertain. CDR1 and CDR2 (germline): SGHAT, FQNNGV. The CDR3 runs to 15 residues. The full variable domain, its missing parts supplied by reference TRBV11-2 and TRBJ2-3, is EAGVAQSPRYKIIEKRQSVAFWCNPISGHATLYWYQQILGQGPKLLIQFQNNGVVDDSQLPKDRFSAERLKGVDSTLKIQPAKLEDSAVYLCASSLDSLGTVTQYFGPGTRLTVL.

J is TRBJ2-3 and V is TRBV6-4, with 9 positions matching TRBD1. There are 15 residues in the CDR3. CDR1 is MRHNA and CDR2 is SNTAGT in the germline V gene. V dropped 6 bases and J dropped 1; count of bases not matched to a gene: 5. DNA for the CDR3: TGTGCCAGCAGCCTGACAGGGGGTGGCACAGATACGCAGTATTTT. Its protein product is CASSLTGGGTDTQYF.

Notes on this clonotype: The conserved final phenylalanine or tryptophan is absent from the CDR3, which likely points to a read error. The chain joins TRBV11-2 to TRBJ1-1, with D tentatively TRBD1 (5 bases). Germline V lookup: CDR1 SGHAT, CDR2 FQNNGV. The CDR3 runs to 14 residues. In nucleotides, the CDR3 is TGTGCAAGCACTGGTGCCAGGGTGAACACTGAAGCTTTCGTT. Amino acid sequence: CASTGARVNTEAFV.